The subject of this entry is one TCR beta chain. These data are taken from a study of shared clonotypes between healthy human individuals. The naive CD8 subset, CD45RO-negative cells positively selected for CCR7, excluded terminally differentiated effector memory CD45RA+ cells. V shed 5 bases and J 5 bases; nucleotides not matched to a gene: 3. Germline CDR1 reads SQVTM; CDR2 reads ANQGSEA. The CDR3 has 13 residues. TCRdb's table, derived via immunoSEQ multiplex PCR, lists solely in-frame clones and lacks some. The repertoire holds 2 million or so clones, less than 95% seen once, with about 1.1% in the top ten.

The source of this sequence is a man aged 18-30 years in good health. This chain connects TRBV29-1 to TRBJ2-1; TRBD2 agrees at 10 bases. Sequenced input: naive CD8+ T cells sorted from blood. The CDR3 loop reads CSVFSGGNNEQFF. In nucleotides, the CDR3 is TGCAGCGTTTTTAGCGGGGGGAACAATGAGCAGTTCTTC.